This T cell receptor beta chain appears in the sequencing data of a study of cytotoxic CD8 clonotypes in ibrutinib-treated CLL. Germline V CDR1 and CDR2: KGHSH, LQKENI. CDR3 size: 14 residues. Trimming removed 1 base from V and 5 bases from J, with 10 bases in between. Some clones are missing from TCRdb's copy, which holds only in-frame ones; the method was immunoSEQ multiplex PCR. Found here are 110,000 to 150,000 clones, approximately 90% of them singletons; the top ten hold 11%. General observations from the study: Higher circulating CD8+ T-cell counts strongly accompanied higher baseline clonality, above age-matched healthy donors. Investigators sampled sustained-remission and progressing patients at differing times. Baseline levels were approached again at progression, after clonality had risen at ibrutinib response.

As regards this clone: Its antigen remains unknown.

The sequence was collected from a human donor with chronic lymphocytic leukemia. This chain connects TRBV18 to TRBJ2-3; D is ambiguous. Sequencing was performed on PBMCs, taken after 12 months of ibrutinib treatment. CDR3 in amino acids: CASSPLSVEDTQYF. The CDR3 coding sequence is TGTGCCAGCTCACCACTTTCAGTCGAAGATACGCAGTATTTT.